A single sample is the source of the 7 T cell receptor beta chains below, sequenced in a study of glioma-infiltrating T cells. TCR alpha and beta CDR3 regions were amplified from RNA using iRepertoire nested multiplex PCR. TCRdb ran MiXCR on the multiplex PCR reads and lists one entry per CDR3 protein. The table records more than 95,000 distinct CDR3 sequences, around 31% of them present only once. Sequencing was done on a sample of glioma tissue, nonneoplastic brain tissue, or PBMCs (not recorded which). The receptors were sampled from a human donor with low-grade glioma or glioblastoma, undergoing nonglioma brain surgery, or in good health (not recorded which).

The chain is built from TRBV19 and TRBJ2-3; the match to TRBD2 covers 12 bases. The CDR3 runs to 19 residues. Per germline, CDR1 LNHDA and CDR2 SQIVND (reference sequence). Unmatched junction bases numbered 16, after V lost 7 bases and J lost 2 bases. In nucleotides, the CDR3 is TGTGCCAGTACCTCTTCGGACGCGACTAGCGGGGGATTCACAGATACGCAGTATTTT. Its translation: CASTSSDATSGGFTDTQYF.

At least ten counts were recorded for this clonotype. J is TRBJ1-2 and V is TRBV4-3; D is undetermined. This CDR3 has 15 residues. The V end lost 1 base, the J end lost 3 bases, and 12 bases lay between the germline ends. Germline V gives CDR1 LGHNA, CDR2 YSLEER. As DNA, the CDR3 is TGCGCCAGCAGCCAAGTCAATGTGGGATACTATGGCTACACCTTC. This sequence encodes CASSQVNVGYYGYTF.

The CDR3 DNA follows: TGTGCCAGCTCGTCTAGGGGCTCGGTATACAATGAGCAGTTCTTC. As protein: CASSSRGSVYNEQFF. The chain is built from TRBV18 and TRBJ2-1; D is perhaps TRBD1 (5 bases). The CDR3 totals 15 residues. Germline V gene sequence: CDR1 KGHSH, CDR2 LQKENI. The V gene lost 6 bases and the J gene lost 4 bases, with 16 bases spanning the gap.

In the case of this clonotype: A much larger clone differs from this one at a single base, so this may be a read error. As DNA, the CDR3 is TGCAGTGCCAGAGAGGGCGGCAGCTCCTACAATGAGAAGTTCTTC. Its protein is CSAREGGSSYNEKFF. The chain couples TRBV20-1 to TRBJ2-1; D is possibly TRBD2 (5 bases). The CDR3 is made up of 15 amino acids. Germline V gene sequence: CDR1 DFQATT, CDR2 SNEGSKA (reference sequence).

The V and J genes are TRBV6-2 or TRBV6-3 and TRBJ2-7; D is perhaps TRBD1 or TRBD2 (6 bases each). The V gene's germline CDR1 is MNHEY and CDR2 SVGEGT. V shed 0 bases and J shed 8 bases, with 29 bases lying between them. The CDR3 length is 19 residues. This CDR3 reads CASSYSMAGGVTGLDQQYF. In DNA form, the CDR3 reads TGTGCCAGCAGTTACTCGATGGCCGGGGGCGTGACAGGTCTGGACCAGCAGTACTTC.

On this clonotype: A much larger clone sits a single nucleotide away, making a read error possible. This rearrangement joins TRBV2 to TRBJ2-7, with a weak D call TRBD1 (6 bases). CDR3 length equals 13 residues. Deletions cut 8 bases from V and 3 bases from J, with 14 bases between. Germline assignment: CDR1 SNHLY and CDR2 FYNNEI. The chain's CDR3 is CASGRQVLYEQYF. In DNA, the CDR3 is TGTGCCAGCGGCAGACAGGTCCTCTACGAGCAGTACTTC.

The rearrangement links TRBV12-5 to TRBJ1-4; D unresolved. Germline CDR1 reads LGHNT; CDR2 reads FRNRAP. The V and J ends lost 6 bases and 8 bases respectively, with 13 bases between them. CDR3 length equals 13 residues. As DNA, the CDR3 is TGTGCTAGTGGCCCGGACCTCGCGGAAAAACTGTTTTTT. Its protein is CASGPDLAEKLFF. Full variable domain (outside the CDR3, taken from reference TRBV12-5 and TRBJ1-4): DARVTQTPRHKVTEMGQEVTMRCQPILGHNTVFWYRQTMMQGLELLAYFRNRAPLDDSGMPKDRFSAEMPDATLATLKIQPSEPRDSAVYFCASGPDLAEKLFFGSGTQLSVL.